This TCR beta chain was captured in a study of T cells in Graves' hyperthyroidism and ophthalmopathy. TCR beta CDR3 regions were amplified from RNA transcripts. Researchers ran a first-round RT-PCR on the TCR CDR3 using the HTBI primer set. Each CDR3 protein is one row after TCRdb ran MiXCR on the multiplex PCR reads. Of hundreds of thousands of distinct CDR3 sequences in the sample, around 15% were seen once. Trimming cost V 2 bases and J 7 bases, with 11 bases left between them. CDR3 length equals 13 residues. Per the germline V gene, CDR1 is LGHDT and CDR2 is YNNKEL (reference sequence). This TCR was recovered from a woman in her 40s with Graves' ophthalmopathy. This chain links TRBV3-1 with TRBJ1-1; D is uncertain. The sample was blood. CDR3 residues: CASSQSDVVEAFF. The CDR3 nucleotides read TGTGCCAGCAGCCAAAGTGATGTCGTTGAAGCTTTCTTT.